The 8 T cell receptor beta chains reported below all come from one sample, sequenced in a study of OX40 agonist ivuxolimab in advanced cancers. This table comes from immunoSEQ multiplex PCR, and its TCRdb copy is limited to in-frame clones, with some not included. The sample has 55,000 to 70,000 clones; 70% to 85% are singletons. The sample in question was CD4+ or CD8+ T cells sorted from blood, obtained in a trial of the OX40 agonist ivuxolimab. The source of these receptors is an adult with an advanced solid tumor such as melanoma, head and neck, liver or kidney cancer.

This chain connects TRBV6-6 to TRBJ2-3; a possible D gene is TRBD1 (6 bases). Deletions cut 7 bases from V and 0 bases from J, with 14 bases between. There are 15 residues in the CDR3. Per germline, CDR1 MNHNY and CDR2 SVGAGI (reference sequence). The CDR3 loop is CASIPRGVSTDTQYF. The CDR3, as DNA: TGTGCCAGCATCCCCAGGGGAGTGAGCACAGATACGCAGTATTTT.

This chain joins TRBV5-8 and TRBJ1-3; 7 bases are shared with TRBD1. This CDR3 spans 14 amino acids. The V segment lost 3 bases and the J segment 9 bases; nucleotides outside the gene matches: 9. The germline CDR1 and CDR2 sequences are SGHTS and YDEGEE. Written as DNA, the CDR3 is TGTGCCAGCAGCTACGAGACAGGGAACCCCACCATATATTTT. Residues: CASSYETGNPTIYF.

The genes are TRBV28 and TRBJ1-2; 7 nucleotides agree with TRBD1. CDR1 and CDR2 from the germline V gene are MDHEN and SYDVKM. The CDR3 has 13 residues. Trimming at V came to 6 bases and at J to 2 bases, leaving 3 bases not matched to a gene. The CDR3 sequence is CASSRTGNYGYTF. DNA for the CDR3: TGTGCCAGCAGCAGGACAGGAAACTATGGCTACACCTTC.

The chain is built from TRBV9 and TRBJ2-1, with 8 bases identical to TRBD1. The CDR3 spans 17 residues. V shed 3 bases and J 4 bases; nucleotides not matched to a gene: 12. The germline V gene has CDR1 SGDLS and CDR2 YYNGEE. The CDR3 bases are TGTGCCAGCAGCGGAAGGATGGGACAGGAAATGTACAATGAGCAGTTCTTC. As protein: CASSGRMGQEMYNEQFF.

This clone came up a few times. This chain uses TRBV28 with TRBJ1-2, with D possibly matching TRBD1 (5 bases). The V gene lost 4 bases and the J gene lost 2 bases, with 11 bases spanning the gap. This CDR3 region has 14 residues. Germline CDR1 and CDR2: MDHEN and SYDVKM. CDR3 residues: CASSYDGANYGYTF. The CDR3 DNA is TGTGCCAGCAGTTACGATGGGGCCAACTATGGCTACACCTTC.

V is TRBV9 and J is TRBJ2-2, with a weak D call TRBD1 (5 bases). The CDR3 has 15 residues. The germline CDR1 and CDR2 sequences are SGDLS and YYNGEE. Trimming shortened V by 4 bases and J by 1 base, and 11 bases separated the two germline ends. The CDR3 region has the DNA TGTGCCAGCAGCCCACAGGACAAGAACACCGGGGAGCTGTTTTTT. Protein: CASSPQDKNTGELFF.

The chain uses TRBV30 and TRBJ2-2, with 8 bases fitting TRBD1. The CDR3 is made up of 14 amino acids. Germline V gene sequence: CDR1 GTSNPN, CDR2 SVGIG (reference sequence). J lost 1 base, V lost 5 bases, and 3 bases had no gene match. The DNA for the CDR3 is TGTGCCTGGGCAGGGGGCTGGAACACCGGGGAGCTGTTTTTT. It is translated as CAWAGGWNTGELFF.

The gene calls are TRBV7-9 and TRBJ1-4; D gene ambiguous. The ends were cut back, 5 bases at V and 2 bases at J, with 9 bases in the middle. Germline V gene sequence: CDR1 SEHNR, CDR2 FQNEAQ (reference sequence). CDR3 size: 14 residues. CDR3 amino acids: CASSRVGTNEKLFF. CDR3 nucleotide sequence: TGTGCCAGCAGCCGGGTCGGGACTAATGAAAAACTGTTTTTT.